One sample yielded the 27 T cell receptor beta chains listed below, sequenced in a study of T cells in Graves' hyperthyroidism and ophthalmopathy. Amplified regions were TCR beta CDR3 sequences from RNA transcripts. TCR CDR3 regions were first amplified by RT-PCR with HTBI primers. TCRdb re-called the multiplex PCR reads through MiXCR, storing one row per CDR3 protein. The sample holds around 690,000 distinct CDR3 sequences; 17% are singletons and the top ten take about a sixth. Input material: blood. The receptors here all came from a man aged 50 to 59 with Graves' hyperthyroidism.

This clonotype appeared many times. This chain connects TRBV10-3 to TRBJ1-6; TRBD1 matches at 10 bases. Unmatched junction bases numbered 8, after V lost 6 bases and J lost 9 bases. The length of the CDR3 is 15 residues. The V gene's germline CDR1 is ENHRY and CDR2 SYGVKD. Written as DNA, the CDR3 is TGTGCCATCAGGGGAGGGACAGGGGTCGGTTCACCCCTCCACTTT. Protein sequence: CAIRGGTGVGSPLHF.

This clonotype was observed at least ten times. The chain couples TRBV29-1 to TRBJ2-7; D is ambiguous. The V end lost 0 bases, the J end lost 6 bases, and 12 bases lay between the germline ends. The CDR3 totals 13 residues. From germline, CDR1 is SQVTM and CDR2 ANQGSEA. CDR3 residues: CSVEDKYRSEQYF. In DNA, the CDR3 is TGCAGCGTTGAAGATAAGTATAGAAGCGAGCAGTACTTC.

There are a few counts of this clonotype. A much larger clone lies one base from this, so it may be a read error. CDR3 nucleotide sequence: TGTGCCAGCAGCCAACAGACTAGCACGGTGGAGCAGTTCTTC. It translates to CASSQQTSTVEQFF. The chain recombines TRBV11-2 with TRBJ2-1, with TRBD2 identical over 7 bases. Germline CDR1 reads SGHAT; CDR2 reads FQNNGV. The ends lost 5 bases at V and 10 bases at J; junction bases unmatched: 11. The CDR3 is made up of 14 amino acids.

This clonotype was found a few times. The chain carries TRBV9 and TRBJ2-4; D assignment may be TRBD1 or TRBD2 (5 bases each). This CDR3 is 14 amino acids long. V lost 0 bases and J 7 bases, leaving 11 bases between the germline ends. Germline V gene sequence: CDR1 SGDLS, CDR2 YYNGEE. CDR3 sequence (DNA): TGTGCCAGCAGCGTAGGGTGGGACGTCAACATTCAGTACTTC. Its protein is CASSVGWDVNIQYF.

This clonotype has ten or more counts. The chain recombines TRBV28 with TRBJ2-6; D possibly uses TRBD1 or TRBD2 (5 bases each). Germline values: CDR1 MDHEN, CDR2 SYDVKM. There are 18 residues in the CDR3. Trimming removed 4 bases from V and 0 bases from J, with 16 bases in between. CDR3 protein: CASSSGAPPNSGANVLTF. The CDR3 nucleotides read TGTGCCAGCAGTTCCGGGGCCCCCCCAAACTCTGGGGCCAACGTCCTGACTTTC.

The chain employs TRBV27 and TRBJ1-5, with D hard to call. V shed 1 base and J shed 2 bases, with 12 bases lying between them. This CDR3 region has 16 residues. Looked up from germline, CDR1 is MNHEY and CDR2 is SMNVEV (reference sequence). The CDR3 loop reads CASSLYSGGGNQPQHF. In DNA, the CDR3 is TGTGCCAGCAGTTTATACTCTGGTGGGGGCAATCAGCCCCAGCATTTT.

The J gene is TRBJ2-3, the V gene TRBV5-1, with TRBD2 as a possible D gene (6 bases). Trimming pared 6 bases from V and 8 bases from J, leaving 28 bases between. From germline, CDR1 is SGHRS and CDR2 YFSETQ. This CDR3 region has 17 residues. For the CDR3, the DNA is TGCGCCAGCAACTCCTGGGGACTCCAAGGTCTCACTGGTACGCAGTATTTT. This translates into CASNSWGLQGLTGTQYF.

This clonotype was recorded many times. V is TRBV18 and J is TRBJ2-3; TRBD1 might be the D (6 bases). This CDR3 comprises 13 residues. Trimming left V 3 bases short and J 6 bases short, with 10 bases between. CDR1 and CDR2 (germline): KGHSH, LQKENI. Written as DNA, the CDR3 is TGTGCCAGCTCACCCGTTGACAGGGATACGCAGTATTTT. This encodes CASSPVDRDTQYF.

This clonotype was observed many times. The chain combines TRBV6-2 or TRBV6-3 with TRBJ2-1; TRBD2 might be the D (6 bases). Trimming stripped 8 bases from V and 8 bases from J, with 13 bases between. The CDR3 runs 12 residues. The V gene's germline CDR1 is MNHEY and CDR2 SVGEGT. CDR3 region: CASGTFGDEQFF. The CDR3 nucleotides read TGTGCCAGCGGGACTTTTGGGGATGAGCAGTTCTTC.

The chain uses TRBV7-3 and TRBJ2-1; no clear D gene. Germline lookup yields CDR1 SGHTA and CDR2 FQGTGA. With 5 bases removed from V and 8 bases from J, the gap between germline ends came to 16 bases. The CDR3 loop spans 14 amino acids. The CDR3 DNA sequence: TGTGCCAGCAGCCCTTGGGTAGACGGCGATGAGCAGTTCTTC. Translated, it gives CASSPWVDGDEQFF.

This clonotype has a count of ten or more. This chain joins TRBV27 and TRBJ2-7, with 7 bases fitting TRBD2. From germline, CDR1 is MNHEY and CDR2 SMNVEV (reference sequence). Trimming took 0 bases from V and 3 from J; bases not matched to a gene: 5. The CDR3 extends over 15 amino acids. CDR3 amino acids: CASSLSPGGDYEQYF. Written as DNA, the CDR3 is TGTGCCAGCAGTTTATCCCCTGGGGGGGACTACGAGCAGTACTTC.

The V gene is TRBV28, the J gene TRBJ2-7, with D uncertain. The length of the CDR3 is 13 residues. CDR1 is MDHEN and CDR2 is SYDVKM in the germline V gene. V was pared by 3 bases and J by 3 bases, with 9 bases between. CDR3 sequence (DNA): TGTGCCAGCAGTTTGAACGCCCGCTACGAGCAGTACTTC. It translates to CASSLNARYEQYF.

This clonotype was found many times. CDR3 sequence reads: CASKFERESPYNEQFF. CDR3 coding DNA: TGTGCCAGCAAGTTCGAGCGGGAATCTCCCTACAATGAGCAGTTCTTC. The rearrangement links TRBV28 to TRBJ2-1; 7 bases match TRBD2. The V gene end was trimmed by 7 bases and the J gene end by 2 bases; junction bases not matched to a gene: 11. Germline assignment: CDR1 MDHEN and CDR2 SYDVKM. The CDR3 spans 16 residues.

The sample holds many counts of this clonotype. CDR3 sequence reads: CASRGDRGGYEQYF. Here the CDR3 DNA reads TGTGCCAGCAGAGGGGACAGGGGGGGCTACGAGCAGTACTTC. The chain uses TRBV6-2 or TRBV6-3 and TRBJ2-7; TRBD1 aligns across 11 bases. In germline, CDR1 is MNHEY, CDR2 SVGEGT. This CDR3 region has 14 residues. V shed 6 bases, J shed 3 bases, and the junction held 4 bases outside the gene matches.

The rearrangement links TRBV20-1 to TRBJ1-1; D possibly corresponds to TRBD1 (6 bases). The CDR3 spans 17 residues. V lost 0 bases to trimming and J lost 2 bases, with 19 bases between them. CDR1 and CDR2 from the germline V gene are DFQATT and SNEGSKA (reference sequence). The CDR3 DNA reads TGCAGTGCTAGAGACCCCCATGTCGGGGGCTTTAACACTGAAGCTTTCTTT. Amino acid sequence: CSARDPHVGGFNTEAFF.

The J gene is TRBJ2-7, the V gene TRBV4-3, with D uncertain. The germline CDR1 and CDR2 sequences are LGHNA and YSLEER. V was cut by 1 base and J by 0 bases, with 10 bases left in between. This CDR3 spans 15 amino acids. For the CDR3, the DNA is TGCGCCAGCAGCCAAGGGGTGGGTCTCTCCTACGAGCAGTACTTC. Its translation is CASSQGVGLSYEQYF.

This clonotype showed up many times. V gene TRBV29-1 combines with J gene TRBJ1-2; D might be TRBD1 (5 bases). Germline assignment: CDR1 SQVTM and CDR2 ANQGSEA. The CDR3 spans 13 residues. V was trimmed by 2 bases and J by 3 bases, leaving 10 bases between them. CDR3 coding DNA: TGCAGCGTTGAATGGACACTTGACTATGGCTACACCTTC. As protein: CSVEWTLDYGYTF.

This clonotype was counted many times. V and J are TRBV10-3 and TRBJ1-4; TRBD1 matches 8 bases. J gave up 2 bases and V 3 bases, and 5 bases lay outside the gene matches. The CDR3 extends over 16 amino acids. Germline V gene data show CDR1 as ENHRY and CDR2 as SYGVKD. This CDR3 is CAISDPQGATNEKLFF. CDR3 DNA: TGTGCCATCAGTGATCCTCAGGGGGCGACTAATGAAAAACTGTTTTTT.

With regard to this clonotype: Possible read error: a much larger clone is one base away. The J gene is TRBJ1-2, the V gene TRBV28; 8 bases are shared with TRBD1. Germline-derived CDR1 and CDR2 are MDHEN and SYDVKM. The CDR3 consists of 14 residues. As DNA, the CDR3 is TGTACCAGCAGTTCTCAGGGGGCTCTGTATGGCTACACCTTC. This codes for CTSSSQGALYGYTF.

This clonotype was found many times. The chain has TRBV6-1 and TRBJ2-7; possible D gene TRBD1, 6 bases. Deletions cut 8 bases from V and 0 bases from J, with 14 bases between. The CDR3 consists of 14 residues. Germline assignment: CDR1 MNHNS and CDR2 SASEGT. CDR3: CASSPTGSSYEQYF. CDR3 DNA: TGTGCCAGCTCACCCACAGGGAGCTCCTACGAGCAGTACTTC.

This clonotype has ten or more counts. The chain uses TRBV2 and TRBJ2-7, with 9 bases lining up with TRBD2. The junction had 5 bases not matched to a gene; V was cut back by 1 base and J by 4 bases. The CDR3 is 15 amino acids. CDR1 is SNHLY and CDR2 is FYNNEI in the germline V gene. The CDR3 sequence: CASSEDASGTYEQYF. For the CDR3, the DNA is TGTGCCAGCAGTGAAGATGCTAGCGGGACATACGAGCAGTACTTC.

The sample holds a few counts of this clonotype. The V call is TRBV12-3 or TRBV12-4, the J call TRBJ2-3; D is ambiguous. The CDR3 is 13 residues long. The ends were cut back, 3 bases at V and 5 bases at J, with 9 bases in the middle. In DNA, the CDR3 is TGTGCCAGCAGTTTTATTATAGAAGATACGCAGTATTTT. It codes for CASSFIIEDTQYF.

This clonotype has ten or more counts. The V call is TRBV2, the J call TRBJ2-3; possible D gene TRBD2, 7 bases. Trimming cost V 1 base and J 3 bases, with 14 bases left between them. This CDR3 is built from 16 residues. Looked up from germline, CDR1 is SNHLY and CDR2 is FYNNEI. Written as DNA, the CDR3 is TGTGCCAGCAGTGAAGGGGTCGGGGGGCGTACAGATACGCAGTATTTT. Translating gives CASSEGVGGRTDTQYF.

The chain links TRBV27 to TRBJ2-7; D might be TRBD1 (6 bases). From germline, CDR1 is MNHEY and CDR2 SMNVEV (reference sequence). V lost 6 bases and J lost 2, with 17 bases in between. This CDR3 is 15 amino acids long. As DNA, the CDR3 is TGTGCCAGCAGCTACCGAGGGGACATAACCTACGAGCAGTACTTC. This codes for CASSYRGDITYEQYF.

This clonotype appeared many times. The V and J genes are TRBV6-1 and TRBJ2-5; D might be TRBD1 (6 bases). Germline CDR1 MNHNS, CDR2 SASEGT. The CDR3 runs to 16 residues. V shed 6 bases and J shed 2 bases, with 19 bases lying between them. This CDR3 reads CASSHTQGPPQETQYF. The CDR3 region has the DNA TGTGCCAGCAGCCATACACAGGGACCTCCACAAGAGACCCAGTACTTC.

This chain links TRBV7-9 with TRBJ2-7; D is perhaps TRBD2 (6 bases). Germline CDR1 reads SEHNR; CDR2 reads FQNEAQ (reference sequence). The V and J ends lost 5 bases and 3 bases respectively, with 14 bases between them. The CDR3 sequence is 14 residues long. CDR3 sequence: CASSRGEDLYEQYF. As DNA, the CDR3 is TGTGCCAGCAGCCGCGGGGAGGACCTCTACGAGCAGTACTTC.

This clonotype was recorded at least ten times. V gene TRBV10-3 combines with J gene TRBJ2-5; TRBD1 matches at 11 bases. Germline-derived CDR1 and CDR2 are ENHRY and SYGVKD. The ends lost 2 bases at V and 4 bases at J; junction bases unmatched: 3. The CDR3 has 15 residues. The CDR3, as DNA: TGTGCCATCAGTGAGGAGGGACAGGGGGGAGAGACCCAGTACTTC. As protein: CAISEEGQGGETQYF.